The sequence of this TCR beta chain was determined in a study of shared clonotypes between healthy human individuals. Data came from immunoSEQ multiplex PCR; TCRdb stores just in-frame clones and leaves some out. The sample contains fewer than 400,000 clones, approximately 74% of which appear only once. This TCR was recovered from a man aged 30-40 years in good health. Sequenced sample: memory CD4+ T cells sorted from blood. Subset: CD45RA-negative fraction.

In DNA, the CDR3 is TGTGCCAGCTCACAAGATCAGGGCAGGGAAACTGGAAACACCATATATTTT. Amino acids: CASSQDQGRETGNTIYF. V is TRBV18 and J is TRBJ1-3; D is perhaps TRBD1 (5 bases). Germline CDR1 KGHSH, CDR2 LQKENI. V dropped 4 bases and J dropped 2 bases, with 18 bases sitting between them. The CDR3 has 17 residues. Supplemented by reference TRBV18 and TRBJ1-3, the full variable domain reads NAGVMQNPRHLVRRRGQEARLRCSPMKGHSHVYWYRQLPEEGLKFMVYLQKENIIDESGMPKERFSAEFPKEGPSILRIQQVVRGDSAAYFCASSQDQGRETGNTIYFGEGSWLTVV.